The rows below give T cell receptor beta chains drawn from one sample of a study of cytomegalovirus exposure and HLA in healthy donors. Libraries were prepared by immunoSEQ multiplex PCR; TCRdb keeps only in-frame clonotypes and omits some of them. Of tens of thousands of clones listed, about 75% are singletons. The specimen was PBMCs. These TCRs come from a man aged 35 to 55 in good health and CMV-seronegative. Each CDR3 is given with its conserved first and last residue. The D gene is left open where the match is weak. Clone size is given for some rows only: seen once, a few or many times, or a class if the clone is expanded.

CDR3 DNA: TGTGCCAGCAGCCGAAGGCGGGATCACGGGGCCAACGTCCTGACTTTC; CDR3 protein: CASSRRRDHGANVLTF; clone size: .; J gene: TRBJ2-6; V gene: TRBV27; D gene: .
CDR3 DNA: TGTGCCACCAGCAGAGATCGGCAGGGGGGAGCCGGGGAGCTGTTTTTT; CDR3 protein: CATSRDRQGGAGELFF; clone size: .; J gene: TRBJ2-2; V gene: TRBV15; D gene: .
CDR3 DNA: TGCGCCAGCAGCTTGCTAGTAGGCACAGATACGCAGTATTTT; CDR3 protein: CASSLLVGTDTQYF; clone size: once; J gene: TRBJ2-3; V gene: TRBV5-1; D gene: .
CDR3 DNA: TGTGCCAGCAGTGGAGGGACAGGGGGGGGCGGGGAGCTGTTTTTT; CDR3 protein: CASSGGTGGGGELFF; clone size: .; J gene: TRBJ2-2; V gene: TRBV2; D gene: TRBD1
CDR3 DNA: TGTGCCAGCAGTTTGGACAGGGGTGACAATGAGCAGTTCTTC; CDR3 protein: CASSLDRGDNEQFF; clone size: .; J gene: TRBJ2-1; V gene: TRBV6-5; D gene: TRBD1
CDR3 DNA: TGTGCCAGCAGATCGTCGGGCGGTAGGGGTGAAAAACTGTTTTTT; CDR3 protein: CASRSSGGRGEKLFF; clone size: .; J gene: TRBJ1-4; V gene: TRBV7-8; D gene: .
CDR3 DNA: TGTGCCAGCAGTTCCGAGACTAGTTTCACAGATACGCAGTATTTT; CDR3 protein: CASSSETSFTDTQYF; clone size: .; J gene: TRBJ2-3; V gene: TRBV27; D gene: .
CDR3 DNA: TGTGCCAGCAGACCCAATACTAGCGGCTACGAGCAGTACTTC; CDR3 protein: CASRPNTSGYEQYF; clone size: .; J gene: TRBJ2-7; V gene: TRBV2; D gene: TRBD2
CDR3 DNA: TGTGCCAGCAGCGTAGGACTAGCGGGAGGGGCCGGGGAGCTGTTTTTT; CDR3 protein: CASSVGLAGGAGELFF; clone size: .; J gene: TRBJ2-2; V gene: TRBV9; D gene: TRBD2
CDR3 DNA: TGTGCCAGCAGCGCCGGGACAGGGGGGAATGCTAATGAAAAACTGTTTTTT; CDR3 protein: CASSAGTGGNANEKLFF; clone size: .; J gene: TRBJ1-4; V gene: TRBV9; D gene: TRBD1
CDR3 DNA: TGTGCCTGGAGACTGGCGGGAGCGGGTTACGAGCAGTACTTC; CDR3 protein: CAWRLAGAGYEQYF; clone size: .; J gene: TRBJ2-7; V gene: TRBV30; D gene: TRBD2
CDR3 DNA: TGCGCCAGCAGCCAACCCTCCCGGGACTTCTCCTACGAGCAGTACTTC; CDR3 protein: CASSQPSRDFSYEQYF; clone size: .; J gene: TRBJ2-7; V gene: TRBV4-1; D gene: .
CDR3 DNA: TGTGCCAGCAGCGGGGGACTGAGCTCCTACAATGAGCAGTTCTTC; CDR3 protein: CASSGGLSSYNEQFF; clone size: .; J gene: TRBJ2-1; V gene: TRBV9; D gene: .
CDR3 DNA: TGTGCCAGCAGGGTCGGGTTGGGGCGTAGCAATCAGCCCCAGCATTTT; CDR3 protein: CASRVGLGRSNQPQHF; clone size: .; J gene: TRBJ1-5; V gene: TRBV28; D gene: .
CDR3 DNA: TGTGCCAGCAGTCCTACAACTACCCGGGGGGAGCTGTTTTTT; CDR3 protein: CASSPTTTRGELFF; clone size: .; J gene: TRBJ2-2; V gene: TRBV6-5; D gene: .
CDR3 DNA: TGTGCCATCACCGACCCAGGGAAAAACACTGAAGCTTTCTTT; CDR3 protein: CAITDPGKNTEAFF; clone size: .; J gene: TRBJ1-1; V gene: TRBV10-3; D gene: .
CDR3 DNA: TGTGCCAGCAGCTTCAGGAGGAGCAACAATGAGCAGTTCTTC; CDR3 protein: CASSFRRSNNEQFF; clone size: many; J gene: TRBJ2-1; V gene: TRBV7-9; D gene: .
CDR3 DNA: TGTGCCATCACTACCGGGATTAACTATGGCTACACCTTC; CDR3 protein: CAITTGINYGYTF; clone size: .; J gene: TRBJ1-2; V gene: TRBV10-3; D gene: .
CDR3 DNA: TGTTCCAGCAGCTTAGCGAATTCGGCAGGGGGCTATGGCTACACCTTC; CDR3 protein: CSSSLANSAGGYGYTF; clone size: .; J gene: TRBJ1-2; V gene: TRBV7-9; D gene: TRBD1
CDR3 DNA: TGCGCCAGCAGTCCCACAGGGAGTGCAACGAACACTGAAGCTTTCTTT; CDR3 protein: CASSPTGSATNTEAFF; clone size: .; J gene: TRBJ1-1; V gene: TRBV10-1; D gene: .
CDR3 DNA: TGTGCCAGCAGCTTAAAGGGGGCGATCGCAGACACTGAAGCTTTCTTT; CDR3 protein: CASSLKGAIADTEAFF; clone size: .; J gene: TRBJ1-1; V gene: TRBV13; D gene: TRBD1
CDR3 DNA: TGTGCCAGCAGCTTAGGGGGCTTGAACACTGAAGCTTTCTTT; CDR3 protein: CASSLGGLNTEAFF; clone size: .; J gene: TRBJ1-1; V gene: TRBV7-2; D gene: .
CDR3 DNA: TGTGCCAGCAGTTACTCGACCAGCGCCCAGAATGAGCAGTTCTTC; CDR3 protein: CASSYSTSAQNEQFF; clone size: .; J gene: TRBJ2-1; V gene: TRBV6-5; D gene: .
CDR3 DNA: TGCGCCAGCAGCTTGGTACCAGAAGAAAACACTGAAGCTTTCTTT; CDR3 protein: CASSLVPEENTEAFF; clone size: .; J gene: TRBJ1-1; V gene: TRBV5-1; D gene: .
CDR3 DNA: TGCGCCAGCAGCTTGGATGACAGGGGGTCCTCTGGGGCCAACGTCCTGACTTTC; CDR3 protein: CASSLDDRGSSGANVLTF; clone size: .; J gene: TRBJ2-6; V gene: TRBV5-1; D gene: TRBD1
CDR3 DNA: TGTGCCAGCAGTCCCTTACAGGCAACTAATGAAAAACTGTTTTTT; CDR3 protein: CASSPLQATNEKLFF; clone size: .; J gene: TRBJ1-4; V gene: TRBV27; D gene: .
CDR3 DNA: TGTGCCAGCAGCGCTCAGGACAGTGATACGCAGTATTTT; CDR3 protein: CASSAQDSDTQYF; clone size: .; J gene: TRBJ2-3; V gene: TRBV9; D gene: .
CDR3 DNA: TGTGCCAGCACCGACCTGGGTAGGGGCAATTCACCCCTCCACTTT; CDR3 protein: CASTDLGRGNSPLHF; clone size: .; J gene: TRBJ1-6; V gene: TRBV27; D gene: .
CDR3 DNA: TGTGCCGGTAGCGGGAGGGTCACCGGGGAGCTGTTTTTT; CDR3 protein: CAGSGRVTGELFF; clone size: few; J gene: TRBJ2-2; V gene: TRBV6-6; D gene: TRBD2
CDR3 DNA: TGCGCCAGCAGACCGGGGGGACTCTATACGCAGTATTTT; CDR3 protein: CASRPGGLYTQYF; clone size: .; J gene: TRBJ2-3; V gene: TRBV5-1; D gene: TRBD2
CDR3 DNA: TGTGCCAGCAGCCTTGACAGGGTACGAGGTGCCGGGGAGCTGTTTTTT; CDR3 protein: CASSLDRVRGAGELFF; clone size: few; J gene: TRBJ2-2; V gene: TRBV7-2; D gene: TRBD1
CDR3 DNA: TGTGCCAGCAGGGCCACAGGGAAACCTTGGGGCTTC; CDR3 protein: CASRATGKPWGF; clone size: few; J gene: TRBJ2-7; V gene: TRBV6-1; D gene: .
CDR3 DNA: TGTGCCAGCGTGGAGGATCCGAACACCGGGGAGCTGTTTTTT; CDR3 protein: CASVEDPNTGELFF; clone size: .; J gene: TRBJ2-2; V gene: TRBV27; D gene: .
CDR3 DNA: TGCGCCAGCAGCCGTGGACAGGGCACAGATACGCAGTATTTT; CDR3 protein: CASSRGQGTDTQYF; clone size: .; J gene: TRBJ2-3; V gene: TRBV5-1; D gene: TRBD1
CDR3 DNA: TGTGCCAGCAGTGAACAGGGGCGAGCCTACAATGAGCAGTTCTTC; CDR3 protein: CASSEQGRAYNEQFF; clone size: .; J gene: TRBJ2-1; V gene: TRBV2; D gene: .
CDR3 DNA: TGTGCCAGCAGCGTAGATCCAGGATTGAACACTGAAGCTTTCTTT; CDR3 protein: CASSVDPGLNTEAFF; clone size: .; J gene: TRBJ1-1; V gene: TRBV9; D gene: .
CDR3 DNA: TGTGCCAGCCGGTCACAGGGGGTAATCCACGAGCAGTACTTC; CDR3 protein: CASRSQGVIHEQYF; clone size: .; J gene: TRBJ2-7; V gene: TRBV27; D gene: TRBD1
CDR3 DNA: TGCAGCGCTGGACAGGGCTCCAGTAAAGGCGAGCAGTACTTC; CDR3 protein: CSAGQGSSKGEQYF; clone size: once; J gene: TRBJ2-7; V gene: TRBV29-1; D gene: TRBD1
CDR3 DNA: TGTGCCAGCAGCCTCGAACAGGGGGGCGGCTACACCTTC; CDR3 protein: CASSLEQGGGYTF; clone size: .; J gene: TRBJ1-2; V gene: TRBV5-4; D gene: TRBD1
CDR3 DNA: TGCGCCAGCAGCCAAGATCTGGAGCGGGGGCGTACGCAGTATTTT; CDR3 protein: CASSQDLERGRTQYF; clone size: .; J gene: TRBJ2-3; V gene: TRBV4-1; D gene: TRBD2
CDR3 DNA: TGTGCCATCAGTGATCCGGGATTTGAAGCTTTCTTT; CDR3 protein: CAISDPGFEAFF; clone size: few; J gene: TRBJ1-1; V gene: TRBV10-3; D gene: .
CDR3 DNA: TGTGCCAGCAGCTTAAAACCGCTAGCGGGAGGCCCCTACGAGCAGTACTTC; CDR3 protein: CASSLKPLAGGPYEQYF; clone size: .; J gene: TRBJ2-7; V gene: TRBV13; D gene: TRBD2
CDR3 DNA: TGTGCCAGCAGCTCGGCCGGGACTCTAAACACCGGGGAGCTGTTTTTT; CDR3 protein: CASSSAGTLNTGELFF; clone size: .; J gene: TRBJ2-2; V gene: TRBV11-2; D gene: .
CDR3 DNA: TGTGCCAGCAGCTTAGAGCTTTCCAGGGGGCCTAGCGGCGAGCAGTACTTC; CDR3 protein: CASSLELSRGPSGEQYF; clone size: .; J gene: TRBJ2-7; V gene: TRBV7-2; D gene: .
CDR3 DNA: TGCGCCAGCAGCTTGTCGATGCAGGGGCTGGGTAACACTGAAGCTTTCTTT; CDR3 protein: CASSLSMQGLGNTEAFF; clone size: .; J gene: TRBJ1-1; V gene: TRBV5-1; D gene: .
CDR3 DNA: TGTGCCAGCAGCCCCCAGGGAGGGAGTTCCGGGGAGCTGTTTTTT; CDR3 protein: CASSPQGGSSGELFF; clone size: many; J gene: TRBJ2-2; V gene: TRBV7-3; D gene: TRBD2
CDR3 DNA: TGTGCCAGCAGTCAACAGACAGGGGGGAATGAGCAGTTCTTC; CDR3 protein: CASSQQTGGNEQFF; clone size: few; J gene: TRBJ2-1; V gene: TRBV11-2; D gene: TRBD1
CDR3 DNA: TGTGCCAGTAGTAGGGTTCGGCTAGCGGACTCCTACAATGAGCAGTTCTTC; CDR3 protein: CASSRVRLADSYNEQFF; clone size: .; J gene: TRBJ2-1; V gene: TRBV19; D gene: TRBD2
CDR3 DNA: TGTGCCAGCAGCCCCCACGAGGACAGGGACCACCAAGAGACCCAGTACTTC; CDR3 protein: CASSPHEDRDHQETQYF; clone size: .; J gene: TRBJ2-5; V gene: TRBV9; D gene: TRBD1
CDR3 DNA: TGTGCCAGCAGCCTCGGAACTAGCGGTTCTTACAATGAGCAGTTCTTC; CDR3 protein: CASSLGTSGSYNEQFF; clone size: .; J gene: TRBJ2-1; V gene: TRBV27; D gene: TRBD2
CDR3 DNA: TGTGCCAGCAGCTTAGACGGGGGACGGACAGATACGCAGTATTTT; CDR3 protein: CASSLDGGRTDTQYF; clone size: .; J gene: TRBJ2-3; V gene: TRBV7-3; D gene: .
CDR3 DNA: TGTGCCAGGAAGGACAGCGTAAATTCACCCCTCCACTTT; CDR3 protein: CARKDSVNSPLHF; clone size: .; J gene: TRBJ1-6; V gene: TRBV10-3; D gene: .
CDR3 DNA: TGCAGCGTTGGCCTATCGGCTAATGAAAAACTGTTTTTT; CDR3 protein: CSVGLSANEKLFF; clone size: .; J gene: TRBJ1-4; V gene: TRBV29-1; D gene: .
CDR3 DNA: TGTGCCAGCACATCTCTAGCGCTTACCTACAATGAGCAGTTCTTC; CDR3 protein: CASTSLALTYNEQFF; clone size: .; J gene: TRBJ2-1; V gene: TRBV7-6; D gene: .
CDR3 DNA: TGTGCCACTACGACAGGCCTCAATCAGCCCCAGCATTTT; CDR3 protein: CATTTGLNQPQHF; clone size: .; J gene: TRBJ1-5; V gene: TRBV10-3; D gene: .